This TCR beta chain was sequenced during a study of cytomegalovirus exposure and HLA in healthy donors. This clone has a handful of counts. Primers for the PCR totalled 60 Vbeta and 13 Jbeta. TCRdb keeps only in-frame clones here, not all; method: immunoSEQ multiplex PCR. The table has about 130,000 clones, around 84% seen once. This CDR3 is built from 13 residues. Germline values: CDR1 MNHNY, CDR2 SVGAGI (reference sequence). Unmatched junction bases numbered 3, after V lost 6 bases and J lost 6 bases. The source is a man between 50 and 59 years old in good health and CMV-seronegative. The genes are TRBV6-6 and TRBJ2-1; 9 bases agree with TRBD2. Sequencing was performed on PBMCs. For the CDR3, the DNA is TGTGCCAGCAGACTAGCGGGCAGCAATGAGCAGTTCTTC. It yields the protein CASRLAGSNEQFF.